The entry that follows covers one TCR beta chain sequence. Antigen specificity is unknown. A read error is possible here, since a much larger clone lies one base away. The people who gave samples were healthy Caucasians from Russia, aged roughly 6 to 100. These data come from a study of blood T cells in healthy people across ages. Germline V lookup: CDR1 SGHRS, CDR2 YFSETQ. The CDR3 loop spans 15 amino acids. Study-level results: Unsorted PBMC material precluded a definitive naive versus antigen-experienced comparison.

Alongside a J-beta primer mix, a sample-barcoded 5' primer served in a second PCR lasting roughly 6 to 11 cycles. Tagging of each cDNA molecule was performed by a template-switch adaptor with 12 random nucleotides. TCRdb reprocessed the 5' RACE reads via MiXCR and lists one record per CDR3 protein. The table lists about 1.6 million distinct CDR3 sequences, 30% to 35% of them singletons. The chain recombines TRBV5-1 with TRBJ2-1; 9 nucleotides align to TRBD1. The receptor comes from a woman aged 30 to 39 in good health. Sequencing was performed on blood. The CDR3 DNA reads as TGCGCCAGCAGCTTGCTCGGACAGGGGTTCGATGAGCGGTTCTTC. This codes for CASSLLGQGFDERFF.